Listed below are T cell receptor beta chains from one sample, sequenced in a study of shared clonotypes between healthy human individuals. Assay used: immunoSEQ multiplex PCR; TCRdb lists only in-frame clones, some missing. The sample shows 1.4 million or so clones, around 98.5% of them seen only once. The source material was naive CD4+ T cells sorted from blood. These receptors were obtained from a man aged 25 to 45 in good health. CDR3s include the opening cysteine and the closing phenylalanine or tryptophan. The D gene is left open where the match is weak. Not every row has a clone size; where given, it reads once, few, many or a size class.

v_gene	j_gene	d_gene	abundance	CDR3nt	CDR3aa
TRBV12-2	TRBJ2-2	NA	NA	TGTGCAAGTCGCTTAGCGCGTTCGCGGGAGGGCCCCCAGGGCGGGGAGCTGTTTTTT	CASRLARSREGPQGGELFF
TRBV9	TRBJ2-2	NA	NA	TGTGCCAGACCGAATCGATTAGAGGCCGGGGAGCTGTTTTTT	CARPNRLEAGELFF
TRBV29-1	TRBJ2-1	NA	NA	TGCAGCGCCCTGTCCTGGGCTAGCAACAATGAGCAGTTCTTC	CSALSWASNNEQFF
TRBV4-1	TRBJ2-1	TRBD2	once	TGCGCCAGCAGCCAATCGCCGGCTAGCGGGAGTATATATGAGCAGTTCTTC	CASSQSPASGSIYEQFF
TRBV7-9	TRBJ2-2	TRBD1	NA	TGTGCCAGCAGCTTACAGGGGGCCGGGGAGCTGTTTTTT	CASSLQGAGELFF
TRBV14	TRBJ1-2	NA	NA	TGTGCCAGCAGCCAGGACAGCAGCCTTCTCTATGGCTACACCTTC	CASSQDSSLLYGYTF
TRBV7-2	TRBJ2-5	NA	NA	TGTGCCAGCAGCTTAGAAGGGGGACGCGGCGAGACCCAGTACTTC	CASSLEGGRGETQYF
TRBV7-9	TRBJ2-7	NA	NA	TGTGCCAGCAGCTTAAGGGGGTACGAGCAGTACTTC	CASSLRGYEQYF
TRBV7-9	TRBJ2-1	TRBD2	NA	TGTGCCAGCAGGACTAGCGGACAGAAAGACAATGAGCAGTTCTTC	CASRTSGQKDNEQFF
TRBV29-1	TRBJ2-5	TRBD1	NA	TGCAGCGGTGAAACAGGGGGGGAGACCCAGTACTTC	CSGETGGETQYF
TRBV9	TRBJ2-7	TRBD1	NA	TGTGCCAGCAGCGTATCGGGACAGGGCTACGAGCAGTACTTC	CASSVSGQGYEQYF
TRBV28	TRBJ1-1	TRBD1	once	TGTGCCAGCAGTCTACCGGACAGGGGCCTTTTAACTGAAGCTTTCTTT	CASSLPDRGLLTEAFF
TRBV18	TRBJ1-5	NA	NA	TGTGCCAGCTCTCGGGGAGGTGATCAGCCCCAGCATTTT	CASSRGGDQPQHF
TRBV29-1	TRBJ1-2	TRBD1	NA	TGCAGCGCTCGACAGGGTTCGGGCTATGGCTACACCTTC	CSARQGSGYGYTF
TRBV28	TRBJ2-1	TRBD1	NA	TGTGCCAGCAGCCGAGGAAGGGCAGGGGGCGGGAATGAGCAGTTCTTC	CASSRGRAGGGNEQFF
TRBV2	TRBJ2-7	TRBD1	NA	TGTGCCAGTGATTTCGGACAGGGGGCGTACGAGCAGTACTTC	CASDFGQGAYEQYF
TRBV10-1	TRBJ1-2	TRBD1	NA	TGCGCCAGCAGCAGGACAGGGGGAGGCTACACCTTC	CASSRTGGGYTF